This TCR beta chain was sequenced in a study of OX40 agonist ivuxolimab in advanced cancers. Study-level background: A partial response was reached by three patients: one with hepatocellular carcinoma and two with cutaneous melanoma. The study's findings and limits: Clonal expansion was seen in CD4+ and CD8+ blood T cells by week 6 at 0.1 to 3.0 mg/kg.

To note about this clone: Its antigen is as yet unknown.

The CDR3 consists of 13 residues. Trimming cost V 3 bases and J 2 bases, with 7 bases left between them. CDR1 and CDR2 (germline): MNHNS, SASEGT. Measured with immunoSEQ multiplex PCR; TCRdb has only the in-frame clones, and not every one. The sample has 15,000 to 25,000 clones; about 83% are singletons. This clonotype was obtained from an adult with an advanced solid tumor such as melanoma, head and neck, liver or kidney cancer. The material sequenced was CD4+ or CD8+ T cells sorted from blood, taken in a trial of the OX40 agonist ivuxolimab. This sequence joins TRBV6-1 and TRBJ1-2; no firm D call. The CDR3 loop reads CASSDNKNYGYTF. The CDR3 nucleotides are TGTGCCAGCAGTGATAACAAGAACTATGGCTACACCTTC.